The 11 T cell receptor beta chains listed next were all sequenced from one sample in a study of OX40 agonist ivuxolimab in advanced cancers. Measured with immunoSEQ multiplex PCR; TCRdb has only the in-frame clones, and not every one. The table shows tens of thousands of clones, with 80% to 90% occurring only once. Sequenced material: CD4+ or CD8+ T cells sorted from blood, taken in a trial of the OX40 agonist ivuxolimab. The receptors shown here come from an adult with an advanced solid tumor such as melanoma, head and neck, liver or kidney cancer.

The chain couples TRBV5-1 to TRBJ1-1; 7 bases are shared with TRBD1. Trimming at V came to 2 bases and at J to 1 base, leaving 2 bases not matched to a gene. Germline CDR1 is SGHRS and CDR2 is YFSETQ. The length of the CDR3 is 14 residues. CDR3 sequence reads: CASSFTGENTEAFF. CDR3 DNA: TGCGCCAGCAGCTTTACAGGGGAGAACACTGAAGCTTTCTTT.

This sequence joins TRBV4-1 and TRBJ2-5; 7 positions match TRBD1. CDR3 length: 14 residues. Trimming took 4 bases from V and 1 from J; bases not matched to a gene: 3. The germline V gene encodes CDR1 MGHRA and CDR2 YSYEKL. CDR3 in amino acids: CASSLRQGQETQYF. The DNA for the CDR3 is TGCGCCAGCAGCCTGAGACAGGGCCAAGAGACCCAGTACTTC.

For the CDR3, the DNA is TGCGCCAGCAGCTTGCCCAGCGGGGGACTCAACAATGAGCAGTTCTTC. Translating gives CASSLPSGGLNNEQFF. The chain uses TRBV5-1 and TRBJ2-1; TRBD2 matches at 8 bases. Germline-derived CDR1 and CDR2 are SGHRS and YFSETQ. J gave up 5 bases and V 1 base, and 8 bases lay outside the gene matches. The CDR3 contains 16 residues.

This chain links TRBV11-1 with TRBJ2-1, with D maybe TRBD1 (5 bases). Deletions cut 5 bases from V and 7 bases from J, with 18 bases between. CDR3 length: 15 residues. The germline V gene has CDR1 SGHAT and CDR2 FQDESV (reference sequence). As DNA, the CDR3 is TGTGCCAGCAGCCACCGGTCCCAGGGCGAGAATGAGCAGTTCTTC. Protein: CASSHRSQGENEQFF.

The chain carries TRBV14 and TRBJ1-3; D gene ambiguous. V lost 3 bases, J lost 0 bases, and 6 bases lay in between. Germline V gene data show CDR1 as SGHDN and CDR2 as FVKESK. The CDR3 is 14 amino acids. CDR3: CASSHTISGNTIYF. The CDR3, as DNA: TGTGCCAGCAGCCATACGATCTCTGGAAACACCATATATTTT.

The V gene is TRBV5-1, the J gene TRBJ2-7; unclear D gene. V dropped 1 base and J dropped 0 bases, with 17 bases sitting between them. CDR1 is SGHRS and CDR2 is YFSETQ in the germline V gene. The CDR3 extends over 17 amino acids. The CDR3 loop is CASSLYAVGTGSYEQYF. CDR3 DNA: TGCGCCAGCAGCTTGTACGCGGTCGGCACCGGCTCCTACGAGCAGTACTTC.

The genes are TRBV19 and TRBJ2-2; the D gene is possibly TRBD2 (5 bases). Germline V lookup: CDR1 LNHDA, CDR2 SQIVND (reference sequence). Trimming took off 8 bases at V and 0 bases at J, with 13 bases between the two ends. CDR3 length equals 15 residues. CDR3 region: CASEGGSANTGELFF. For the CDR3, the DNA is TGTGCCAGTGAGGGCGGGTCCGCGAACACCGGGGAGCTGTTTTTT. Full variable domain (remainder filled in from reference TRBV19 and TRBJ2-2): DGGITQSPKYLFRKEGQNVTLSCEQNLNHDAMYWYRQDPGQGLRLIYYSQIVNDFQKGDIAEGYSVSREKKESFPLTVTSAQKNPTAFYLCASEGGSANTGELFFGEGSRLTVL.

The J gene is TRBJ2-7, the V gene TRBV27, with a tentative D call TRBD1 (6 bases). CDR1 and CDR2 from the germline V gene are MNHEY and SMNVEV (reference sequence). This CDR3 has 13 residues. With 6 bases removed from V and 4 bases from J, the gap between germline ends came to 13 bases. The CDR3 loop is CASRLRGSYEQYF. CDR3 nucleotide sequence: TGTGCCAGCAGGCTCAGGGGTTCTTACGAGCAGTACTTC.

The chain couples TRBV7-3 to TRBJ2-5; tentative D call: TRBD1 (5 bases). Germline V lookup: CDR1 SGHTA, CDR2 FQGTGA. Trimming shortened V by 2 bases and J by 3 bases, and 7 bases separated the two germline ends. The CDR3 totals 13 residues. CDR3 residues: CASSLSREETQYF. CDR3 sequence (DNA): TGTGCCAGCAGCTTATCCAGGGAAGAGACCCAGTACTTC.

This CDR3 is CASSFLWREKFF. CDR3 DNA sequence: TGTGCCAGCAGTTTCCTATGGCGGGAGAAGTTCTTC. This chain joins TRBV28 and TRBJ2-1; 7 bases fit TRBD2. This CDR3 contains 12 residues. The trim removed 3 bases at V and 14 bases at J, leaving 7 bases unmatched. Germline-derived CDR1 and CDR2 are MDHEN and SYDVKM.

The chain recombines TRBV6-5 with TRBJ2-1, with D possibly being TRBD2 (5 bases). From germline, CDR1 is MNHEY and CDR2 SVGAGI. V lost 2 bases and J lost 9, with 14 bases in between. This CDR3 has 14 residues. CDR3 loop: CASSYPNGNGEQFF. DNA of the CDR3: TGTGCCAGCAGTTACCCCAACGGGAACGGTGAGCAGTTCTTC.